This T cell receptor (beta chain) was identified in a study of cytomegalovirus exposure and HLA in healthy donors. The germline V gene has CDR1 LGHNA and CDR2 YSLEER. V was cut by 1 base and J by 0 bases, with 10 bases left in between. The CDR3 length is 15 residues. As concerns this clone: The antigen is not known.

The PCR employed 60 Vbeta primers together with 13 Jbeta primers. Generated by immunoSEQ multiplex PCR, the TCRdb table keeps only in-frame clones and is missing some. The profile shows more than 85,000 clones, around three quarters of them singletons. Healthy people donating bone marrow made up the donors. Study results and caveats: Segments of the TCR beta V type were, in most cases, productive about 87% or about 30% of the time in an earlier analysis.

The specimen sequenced was PBMCs. The sequence came from a woman aged 30 to 39 in good health and CMV-seronegative. The chain has TRBV4-3 and TRBJ2-7, with D possibly being TRBD2 (6 bases). The CDR3 sequence: CASSQGVGGSYEQYF. DNA for the CDR3: TGCGCCAGCAGCCAAGGGGTCGGGGGCTCCTACGAGCAGTACTTC.